The clone carrying this T cell receptor beta chain appeared a single time. As yet, its antigen is unknown. This may come from a read error, since a much larger clone is one base off. The data originate from a study of CD8+CD57+ T cells in acquired aplastic anemia. Study in general: Healthy donor sequencing depth: approximately 9.9 million CD4+, 11 million to 13 million CD8+ reads. Study-wide points: The number of CD8+ CDR3 sequences shared by patients and controls was twenty-nine.

The CDR3 is made up of 15 amino acids. Both TCR beta VDJ combination and CDR3 sequence profiling were carried out. Genomic DNA was the template for this profiling. TCRdb called the reads again in MiXCR, with one record for every CDR3 protein. The sample has more than 150,000 distinct CDR3 sequences, 40% to 50% seen once. The origin of this receptor is a human donor in good health. The sequencing sample was made of sorted CD4+, CD8+, or CD8+CD57+ T cells (not recorded which) from PBMCs. The chain recombines TRBV12-3 or TRBV12-4 with TRBJ2-3, with 10 bases matching TRBD1. This chain's CDR3 is CASNLRTGGADTQYF. CDR3 nucleotide sequence: TGTGCCAGCAATTTACGGACAGGGGGGGCAGATACGCAGTATTTT.